A single sample gave rise to the 12 T cell receptor beta chains below, sequenced in a study of T cell responses to AZD1222 COVID-19 vaccine. Some clones are missing from TCRdb's copy, which holds only in-frame ones; the method was immunoSEQ multiplex PCR. The data contain about 55,000 clones, less than 85% of them seen just once; the ten biggest clones take up 27%. The sequencing here drew on peripheral blood, taken on day 0 of AZD1222 vaccination. The receptors here all came from an adult in good health.

The rearrangement joins TRBV24-1 to TRBJ1-5; 9 bases align to TRBD1. V lost 4 bases and J lost 5; bases outside the gene matches: 8. This CDR3 is 16 amino acids long. The germline V gene has CDR1 KGHDR and CDR2 SFDVKD. CDR3 sequence reads: CATSDQRTGEDQPQHF. The CDR3 DNA follows: TGTGCCACCAGTGACCAGAGGACAGGGGAGGATCAGCCCCAGCATTTT.

The CDR3 DNA is TGTGCCAGCAGCTTCCAGGGCGCCTCCTACGAGCAGTACTTC. Amino acids: CASSFQGASYEQYF. The chain is built from TRBV7-2 and TRBJ2-7, with D perhaps TRBD1 (5 bases). The CDR3 contains 14 residues. The germline V gene has CDR1 SGHTA and CDR2 FQGNSA. V lost 3 bases, J lost 0 bases, and 9 bases lay in between.

The V call is TRBV19, the J call TRBJ1-2; D is possibly TRBD1 (6 bases). The length of the CDR3 is 16 residues. The V gene's germline CDR1 is LNHDA and CDR2 SQIVND (reference sequence). Between the trimmed V and J ends, which lost 6 bases and 2 bases, there was a span of 19 bases. CDR3 protein: CASSEPRGLGNYGYTF. The CDR3 bases are TGTGCCAGTAGCGAGCCCAGGGGATTAGGAAACTATGGCTACACCTTC.

This chain links TRBV5-4 with TRBJ1-1; TRBD1 is a possible D gene (6 bases). V dropped 4 bases and J dropped 3 bases, with 13 bases sitting between them. Germline V gene sequence: CDR1 SGHNT, CDR2 YYREEE (reference sequence). The CDR3 is made up of 14 amino acids. The CDR3: CASSQTSGDTEAFF. CDR3 in DNA: TGTGCCAGCAGCCAGACATCAGGGGACACTGAAGCTTTCTTT.

This rearrangement joins TRBV10-3 to TRBJ1-1; 7 bases agree with TRBD1. Germline lookup yields CDR1 ENHRY and CDR2 SYGVKD. The CDR3 length is 14 residues. Germline trimming cut 4 bases from V and 1 base from J; bases unmatched to any gene: 3. CDR3 protein: CAISVRTGNTEAFF. CDR3 nucleotide sequence: TGTGCCATCAGTGTGAGGACAGGGAACACTGAAGCTTTCTTT.

CDR3 loop: CASSTTQETQYF. As DNA, the CDR3 is TGTGCCAGTAGTACCACACAAGAGACCCAGTACTTC. The V gene is TRBV19, the J gene TRBJ2-5; D is undetermined. CDR3 size: 12 residues. V lost 4 bases, J lost 2 bases, and 5 bases lay in between. The V gene's germline CDR1 is LNHDA and CDR2 SQIVND (reference sequence).

V usage is TRBV7-9 and J usage is TRBJ2-3; possible D gene TRBD2, 6 bases. Germline V gene sequence: CDR1 SEHNR, CDR2 FQNEAQ (reference sequence). V gave up 5 bases and J gave up 1 base, with 13 bases separating them. CDR3 size: 15 residues. DNA of the CDR3: TGTGCCAGCAGCGCCCGGGGGACCGGCACAGATACGCAGTATTTT. It translates to CASSARGTGTDTQYF.

V gene TRBV10-1 combines with J gene TRBJ1-2; D remains ambiguous. Per the germline V gene, CDR1 is WNHNN and CDR2 is SYGVQD (reference sequence). V lost 0 bases and J 1 base, leaving 9 bases between the germline ends. CDR3 size: 15 residues. The CDR3 region is CASSESDGRNYGYTF. The CDR3 DNA reads as TGCGCCAGCAGTGAGTCCGACGGCCGTAACTATGGCTACACCTTC.

CDR3 loop: CASSEPNTGELFF. The CDR3 DNA sequence: TGTGCCAGCAGTGAACCGAACACCGGGGAGCTGTTTTTT. This chain links TRBV28 with TRBJ2-2, with D unclear. This CDR3 contains 13 residues. The germline V and J ends were trimmed by 5 bases and 0 bases, with 4 bases remaining between them. Germline lookup yields CDR1 MDHEN and CDR2 SYDVKM.

The chain combines TRBV5-8 with TRBJ2-7; 7 bases are a match to TRBD1. Unmatched junction bases numbered 8, after V lost 4 bases and J lost 7 bases. Germline V gives CDR1 SGHTS, CDR2 YDEGEE. The CDR3 runs to 13 residues. In DNA form, the CDR3 reads TGTGCCAGCAGCACCGGGACAGACGGGGAGCAGTACTTC. The encoded protein is CASSTGTDGEQYF.

The chain employs TRBV19 and TRBJ2-1; 8 bases map to TRBD2. V trimming: 3 bases; J trimming: 3 bases; junction bases outside the gene matches: 7. The CDR3 consists of 16 residues. Germline-derived CDR1 and CDR2 are LNHDA and SQIVND (reference sequence). For the CDR3, the DNA is TGTGCCAGTAGTATTAGTAGCGGGGTGAACTACAATGAGCAGTTCTTC. It encodes CASSISSGVNYNEQFF.

The chain is built from TRBV7-2 and TRBJ2-7; 9 nucleotides agree with TRBD2. CDR1 is SGHTA, CDR2 FQGNSA, per germline. Germline trimming cut 3 bases from V and 1 base from J; bases unmatched to any gene: 1. The CDR3 totals 14 residues. In nucleotides, the CDR3 is TGTGCCAGCAGCTTGACTAGCGGATCCTACGAGCAGTACTTC. Its translation is CASSLTSGSYEQYF.